These 25 T cell receptor beta chains were sequenced from one sample in a study of shared clonotypes between healthy human individuals. Profiled with immunoSEQ multiplex PCR; TCRdb holds only in-frame clones, not every one. The sample contains under 1,100,000 clones, approximately 68% of which appear only once. Sequencing used memory CD4+ T cells sorted from blood. Sample subset: CD45RA-negative fraction. These receptors were taken from a man aged 18 to 30 in good health.

This clone was seen ten or more times. The sample contains more than one DNA sequence encoding this CDR3. This chain joins TRBV5-8 and TRBJ1-3; maybe TRBD1 (6 bases). This CDR3 spans 14 amino acids. V was clipped by 3 bases and J by 1 base, with 8 bases between them. CDR1 and CDR2 from the germline V gene are SGHTS and YDEGEE. The CDR3 loop is CASSYRDSGNTIYF. For the CDR3, the DNA is TGTGCCAGCAGCTACAGGGATTCTGGAAACACCATATATTTT.

The chain uses TRBV25-1 and TRBJ1-4, with unresolved D. V was shortened by 8 bases and J by 13 bases, with 17 bases between the two germline ends. Germline V lookup: CDR1 MGHDK, CDR2 SYGVNS. The CDR3 length is 12 residues. The CDR3 reads CASQTTSGLLFF. The CDR3 DNA reads as TGTGCCAGCCAAACTACCTCGGGGTTACTGTTTTTT.

The genes are TRBV29-1 and TRBJ2-5; TRBD2 is a possible D gene (5 bases). The CDR3 is 12 amino acids. V gave up 4 bases and J gave up 3 bases, with 9 bases separating them. The germline gives CDR1 SQVTM, CDR2 ANQGSEA. The CDR3 protein is CSVGAGEETQYF. For the CDR3, the DNA is TGCAGCGTTGGTGCCGGGGAAGAGACCCAGTACTTC.

This clone is a singleton in its sample. The chain links TRBV27 to TRBJ2-1; D unresolved. The CDR3 totals 12 residues. V was shortened by 4 bases and J by 6 bases, with 7 bases between the two germline ends. Per germline, CDR1 MNHEY and CDR2 SMNVEV (reference sequence). CDR3 residues: CASSSQTNEQFF. In DNA, the CDR3 is TGTGCCAGCAGTTCGCAGACCAATGAGCAGTTCTTC.

CDR3 protein: CASSPTGTPPTEQFF. Written as DNA, the CDR3 is TGCGCCAGCAGCCCTACCGGGACACCCCCGACGGAGCAGTTCTTC. The chain combines TRBV5-1 with TRBJ2-1; D is perhaps TRBD1 (6 bases). The CDR3 totals 15 residues. CDR1 and CDR2 from the germline V gene are SGHRS and YFSETQ. Deletions cut 4 bases from V and 10 bases from J, with 21 bases between.

The table lists this clone with many counts. The rearrangement links TRBV2 to TRBJ1-6; unclear D gene. Germline V gives CDR1 SNHLY, CDR2 FYNNEI. This CDR3 is built from 14 residues. Trimming took off 5 bases at V and 4 bases at J, with 9 bases between the two ends. This CDR3 reads CASSFTAYNSPLHF. CDR3 DNA: TGTGCCAGCAGTTTTACAGCTTATAATTCACCCCTCCACTTT.

V is TRBV10-1 and J is TRBJ1-2; no definite D call. Germline assignment: CDR1 WNHNN and CDR2 SYGVQD (reference sequence). Between the trimmed V and J ends, which lost 0 bases and 8 bases, there was a span of 10 bases. The CDR3 spans 13 residues. As DNA, the CDR3 is TGCGCCAGCAGTGAGTCCGCCGTGGGGGGCTACACCTTC. Protein: CASSESAVGGYTF.

This chain connects TRBV7-9 to TRBJ2-1; 8 bases align to TRBD1. CDR1 is SEHNR and CDR2 is FQNEAQ in the germline V gene (reference sequence). The trim removed 4 bases at V and 9 bases at J, leaving 8 bases unmatched. The CDR3 is 14 residues long. The CDR3 sequence is CASSSTGVPSEQFF. The CDR3 DNA follows: TGTGCCAGCAGCTCGACAGGGGTCCCCTCTGAGCAGTTCTTC.

CDR3: CAWSAGTSGRATSYNEQFF. The DNA for the CDR3 is TGTGCCTGGAGTGCAGGGACTAGCGGGAGGGCGACGTCCTACAATGAGCAGTTCTTC. This chain links TRBV30 with TRBJ2-1; TRBD2 matches at 16 bases. V lost 1 base, J lost 1 base, and 7 bases stayed unmatched. Germline lookup yields CDR1 GTSNPN and CDR2 SVGIG (reference sequence). The CDR3 sequence is 19 residues long. Combining the CDR3 with reference TRBV30 and TRBJ2-1 gives the whole variable domain SQTIHQWPATLVQPVGSPLSLECTVEGTSNPNLYWYRQAAGRGLQLLFYSVGIGQISSEVPQNLSASRPQDRQFILSSKKLLLSDSGFYLCAWSAGTSGRATSYNEQFFGPGTRLTVL.

The rearrangement uses TRBV10-3 and TRBJ2-2; 7 positions agree with TRBD2. Germline V gives CDR1 ENHRY, CDR2 SYGVKD. CDR3 size: 15 residues. V dropped 8 bases and J dropped 1; count of bases not matched to a gene: 7. CDR3 amino acids: CAIGSSGENTGELFF. CDR3 coding DNA: TGTGCCATCGGTTCGAGCGGGGAGAACACCGGGGAGCTGTTTTTT.

V is TRBV5-6 and J is TRBJ1-2, with 7 bases lining up with TRBD1. Germline CDR1 and CDR2: SGHDT and YYEEEE. The CDR3 loop spans 15 amino acids. After removal of 0 bases from V and 2 bases from J, the junction contained 4 bases not matched to a gene. Written as DNA, the CDR3 is TGTGCCAGCAGCTTGGGACCAGGGGGAAACTATGGCTACACCTTC. Translating gives CASSLGPGGNYGYTF. The full variable domain, rest sourced from reference TRBV5-6 and TRBJ1-2, is DAGVTQSPTHLIKTRGQQVTLRCSPKSGHDTVSWYQQALGQGPQFIFQYYEEEERQRGNFPDRFSGHQFPNYSSELNVNALLLGDSALYLCASSLGPGGNYGYTFGSGTRLTVV.

This chain joins TRBV9 and TRBJ2-3; a weak D match, TRBD2 (6 bases). Germline V lookup: CDR1 SGDLS, CDR2 YYNGEE. The CDR3 has 18 amino acids. The V gene lost 0 bases and the J gene lost 0 bases, with 17 bases spanning the gap. This CDR3 is CASSVAPGRGTSTDTQYF. The CDR3 nucleotides are TGTGCCAGCAGCGTAGCACCCGGTAGAGGGACTAGCACAGATACGCAGTATTTT.

V gene TRBV6-6 combines with J gene TRBJ1-1; D is unresolved. The CDR3 is 12 residues long. Germline CDR1 MNHNY, CDR2 SVGAGI (reference sequence). The V gene lost 5 bases and the J gene lost 0 bases, with 4 bases spanning the gap. CDR3 DNA sequence: TGTGCCAGCAGTCCCGTGAACACTGAAGCTTTCTTT. Translated: CASSPVNTEAFF.

V and J are TRBV7-2 and TRBJ1-2; D is undetermined. The V and J ends lost 5 bases and 5 bases respectively, with 6 bases between them. CDR3 length: 11 residues. Germline CDR1 is SGHTA and CDR2 is FQGNSA. The CDR3 spells CASSTGYGYTF. The CDR3 DNA sequence: TGTGCCAGCAGCACTGGTTATGGCTACACCTTC.

The chain combines TRBV5-6 with TRBJ1-2; D call uncertain. Trimming left V 0 bases short and J 2 bases short, with 20 bases between. Germline lookup yields CDR1 SGHDT and CDR2 YYEEEE. The CDR3 has 18 residues. The CDR3: CASSLALTGKQENYGYTF. The CDR3 DNA follows: TGTGCCAGCAGCTTGGCCTTAACGGGAAAGCAGGAGAACTATGGCTACACCTTC.

This chain uses TRBV4-3 with TRBJ1-6; maybe TRBD1 (5 bases). Germline V CDR1 and CDR2: LGHNA, YSLEER. V lost 0 bases and J lost 9, with 9 bases in between. CDR3 length: 14 amino acids. Here the CDR3 reads CASSQDRVVSPLHF. The CDR3 DNA follows: TGCGCCAGCAGCCAAGACAGGGTTGTTTCACCCCTCCACTTT.

The chain links TRBV6-1 to TRBJ1-1; tentatively, D is TRBD1 (5 bases). V was shortened by 1 base and J by 1 base, with 10 bases between the two germline ends. The CDR3 is 15 amino acids. Germline V gene sequence: CDR1 MNHNS, CDR2 SASEGT. Here the CDR3 reads CASSEGYRKNTEAFF. CDR3 bases: TGTGCCAGCAGTGAAGGTTACAGGAAGAACACTGAAGCTTTCTTT.

V gene TRBV30 combines with J gene TRBJ2-7; 9 bases fit TRBD1. The CDR3 spans 11 residues. CDR1 is GTSNPN, CDR2 SVGIG, per germline (reference sequence). V was pared by 3 bases and J by 13 bases, with 7 bases of the junction left unmatched. For the CDR3, the DNA is TGTGCCTGGAGCAGCGGGGACAGGGAATACTTC. Translating gives CAWSSGDREYF.

On this clone: Other DNA sequences in the sample encode the same CDR3. The chain combines TRBV7-9 with TRBJ1-5; D ambiguous. Germline CDR1 is SEHNR and CDR2 is FQNEAQ (reference sequence). V was cut by 2 bases and J by 0 bases, with 2 bases left in between. The CDR3 length is 13 residues. The CDR3 nucleotides are TGTGCCAGCAGCTTACTTAGCAATCAGCCCCAGCATTTT. As protein: CASSLLSNQPQHF.

This chain joins TRBV5-1 and TRBJ2-5; TRBD2 agrees at 13 bases. The CDR3 is made up of 16 amino acids. Germline-derived CDR1 and CDR2 are SGHRS and YFSETQ. Unmatched junction bases numbered 7, after V lost 3 bases and J lost 5 bases. This CDR3 is CASSSGTSGAGETQYF. The CDR3 DNA is TGCGCCAGCAGCTCGGGGACTAGCGGGGCAGGGGAGACCCAGTACTTC. Combining the CDR3 with reference TRBV5-1 and TRBJ2-5 gives the whole variable domain KAGVTQTPRYLIKTRGQQVTLSCSPISGHRSVSWYQQTPGQGLQFLFEYFSETQRNKGNFPGRFSGRQFSNSRSEMNVSTLELGDSALYLCASSSGTSGAGETQYFGPGTRLLVL.

This sequence joins TRBV6-1 and TRBJ1-6, with a possible D match to TRBD1 (6 bases). V lost 0 bases, J lost 0 bases, and 9 bases lay in between. From germline, CDR1 is MNHNS and CDR2 SASEGT. The CDR3 extends over 17 amino acids. CDR3 in amino acids: CASSEAGASSYNSPLHF. CDR3 bases: TGTGCCAGCAGTGAAGCGGGGGCAAGCTCCTATAATTCACCCCTCCACTTT.

This clone is a singleton in its sample. The V and J genes are TRBV27 and TRBJ1-5; TRBD1 agrees at 8 bases. Unmatched junction bases numbered 2, after V lost 8 bases and J lost 2 bases. From germline, CDR1 is MNHEY and CDR2 SMNVEV (reference sequence). This CDR3 has 13 amino acids. The CDR3 nucleotides are TGTGCCAGCGGACAGGGAGGCAATCAGCCCCAGCATTTT. Amino acids: CASGQGGNQPQHF.

This rearrangement joins TRBV7-2 to TRBJ2-3; D not resolved. CDR1 SGHTA and CDR2 FQGNSA come from the germline V gene. The CDR3 sequence is 17 residues long. The V and J ends lost 1 base and 0 bases respectively, with 14 bases between them. The CDR3 DNA is TGTGCCAGCAGCTTAGGTCTTCGAAGGGAAAGCACAGATACGCAGTATTTT. As protein: CASSLGLRRESTDTQYF.

Notes on this clone: The sample has other DNA sequences that encode this CDR3 too. V gene TRBV7-2 combines with J gene TRBJ1-1; D is unclear. Germline V lookup: CDR1 SGHTA, CDR2 FQGNSA. V dropped 5 bases and J dropped 3 bases, with 10 bases sitting between them. The CDR3 sequence is 13 residues long. As DNA, the CDR3 is TGTGCCAGCAGCCGACGGACGGACACTGAAGCTTTCTTT. It translates to CASSRRTDTEAFF.

V is TRBV6-1 and J is TRBJ2-7, with D possibly matching TRBD1 (8 bases). This CDR3 comprises 15 residues. Deletions cut 7 bases from V and 0 bases from J, with 16 bases between. Per germline, CDR1 MNHNS and CDR2 SASEGT. The CDR3 DNA reads TGTGCCAGCAAGCTAACAGGGGGGGGCTCCTACGAGCAGTACTTC. This sequence encodes CASKLTGGGSYEQYF.